This section outlines one T cell receptor beta chain sequence together with its context. The sample is drawn from a study of control samples from healthy donors and cancer patients. The repertoire was sequenced with immunoSEQ multiplex PCR; TCRdb's copy has only in-frame clones and lacks some. There are fewer than 85,000 clones in the sample; 91% occur only once, and around a sixth lies in the top ten. This CDR3 contains 16 residues. The origin of this receptor is a man aged 25-45 years in good health. Sequenced material: blood. The rearrangement joins TRBV21-1 to TRBJ2-7; TRBD2, the table's D call, lacks a check against the DNA. TRBV21-1 is assigned pseudogene status. The CDR3 protein is CASSNGSSGRGVFQYF. CDR3 bases: TGTGCCAGCAGCAATGGATCTAGCGGGAGGGGCGTCTTTCAGTACTTC.